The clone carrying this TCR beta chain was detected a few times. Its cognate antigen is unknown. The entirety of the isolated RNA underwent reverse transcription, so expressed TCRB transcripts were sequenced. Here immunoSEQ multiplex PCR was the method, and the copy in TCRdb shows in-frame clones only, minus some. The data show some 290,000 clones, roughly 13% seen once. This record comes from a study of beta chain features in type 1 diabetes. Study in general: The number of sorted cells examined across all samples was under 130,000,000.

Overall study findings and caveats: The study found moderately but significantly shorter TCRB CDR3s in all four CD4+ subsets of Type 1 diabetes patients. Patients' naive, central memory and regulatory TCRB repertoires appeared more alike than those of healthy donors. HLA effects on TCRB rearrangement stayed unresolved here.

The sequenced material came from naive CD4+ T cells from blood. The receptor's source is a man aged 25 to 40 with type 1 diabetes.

For the CDR3, the DNA is TGTGCCAGCAGCTTAATGAGCGGGAGCTCCTACAATGAGCAGTTCTTC. This sequence encodes CASSLMSGSSYNEQFF. The chain couples TRBV7-2 to TRBJ2-1; 8 nucleotides line up with TRBD2. The CDR3 has 16 amino acids. The V segment lost 2 bases and the J segment 0 bases; nucleotides outside the gene matches: 3. Germline lookup yields CDR1 SGHTA and CDR2 FQGNSA.